This T cell receptor beta chain comes out of a study of blood T cell repertoires in COVID-19. For the study at large: Donors in the United States, Italy and Spain gave samples during acute or convalescent COVID-19.

V was shortened by 4 bases and J by 2 bases, with 7 bases between the two germline ends. The germline V gene encodes CDR1 SGHRS and CDR2 YFSETQ. This CDR3 spans 12 amino acids. Original processing methods: Scientists estimated how many nucleated cells there were by amplifying reference gene primers. The table came from immunoSEQ multiplex PCR; TCRdb's copy has only in-frame clones and leaves some out. D and trimming come from the DNA, and the V and J calls and clone size come from that table. The table records approximately 200,000 clones, approximately 88% of them present only once. The sample was peripheral blood. The chain has TRBV5-1 and TRBJ2-7; unclear D gene. This sequence was found in a woman aged 25 to 39 with acute or convalescent COVID-19. CDR3 bases: TGCGCCAGCAGCAATCTAGCCTACGAGCAGTACTTC. Translated, it gives CASSNLAYEQYF.